The entry below gives a single T cell receptor (beta chain) sequence along with its context. Its cognate antigen is unknown. This record belongs to a study of cytomegalovirus exposure and HLA in healthy donors. Study-wide findings and caveats: Later analysis showed most CMV-associated TCR beta chains appearing HLA-restricted.

PCR used 60 Vbeta primers and 13 Jbeta primers. Clones were sequenced by immunoSEQ multiplex PCR, and TCRdb holds only the in-frame ones, with some missing. The table records 200,000 to 250,000 clones, approximately 83% of them present only once. Germline V gene sequence: CDR1 LNHDA, CDR2 SQIVND (reference sequence). The CDR3 is 13 amino acids. Trimming pared 3 bases from V and 2 bases from J, leaving 7 bases between. The sequenced sample was PBMCs. The genes are TRBV19 and TRBJ1-1; D unresolved. The clonotype was recovered from a boy aged 2 to 10 in good health and CMV-seronegative. The CDR3 sequence is CASSMGTNTEAFF. In DNA form, the CDR3 reads TGTGCCAGTAGTATGGGCACAAACACTGAAGCTTTCTTT.